The text below deals with one T cell receptor (beta chain). In the authors' workflow: By means of reference gene primer amplification, nucleated cell counts were estimated. Assay used: immunoSEQ multiplex PCR; TCRdb lists only in-frame clones, some missing. Clone size and the V and J calls come from that table; the DNA yielded D and trimming. The repertoire has some 11,000 clones, 80% to 95% of them found once; the top ten carry under 30%. The data were taken from a study of blood T cell repertoires in COVID-19. Study background: Samples taken during acute and convalescent COVID-19 were collected in the United States, Italy and Spain. The cDNA or gDNA used as material had been derived from T cells, B-cell-depleted T cells, or PBMCs.

Germline V lookup: CDR1 SGHNT, CDR2 YYREEE (reference sequence). The CDR3 runs 16 residues. J lost 4 bases, V lost 4 bases, and 8 bases had no gene match. This sequence was found in a woman in her seventies with active COVID-19. This chain joins TRBV5-4 and TRBJ2-2; TRBD2 agrees at 9 bases. The sample comprised peripheral blood. DNA of the CDR3: TGTGCCAGCAGCCCGAGCGGGGGGCGCGTCACCGGGGAGCTGTTTTTT. It yields the protein CASSPSGGRVTGELFF.